A selection of T cell receptor beta chains follows, all from one sample in a study of blood T cell repertoires in COVID-19. Assay: immunoSEQ multiplex PCR; the TCRdb copy retains only in-frame clones and omits some. The table lists 250,000 to 300,000 clones, more than 70% of them singletons. The specimen sequenced was peripheral blood. The receptors come from a woman aged 25 to 39 with COVID-19, enrolled during active disease. The CDR3 runs from the conserved cysteine through the conserved F or W.

v_call cdr3_aa
TRBV6-4 CASSVFTDTQYF
TRBV24-1 CATSDPGGLARTFF
TRBV9 CASSVGGTTLYNEQFF
TRBV5-6 CASSLAGGGNNEQFF
TRBV25-1 CATGGGGPHNEQFF
TRBV27 CASSRQGTVSYEQYF
TRBV10-2 CASRLRDRDNSPLHF
TRBV28 CASSFAHGMNTEAFF
TRBV28 CASSTDTPNTGELFF
TRBV12-3/TRBV12-4 CASRPLSDTQYF
TRBV10-3 CAIRGTVDYTIYF
TRBV19 CASSTLAGGLGSYNEQFF
TRBV5-6 CASSSLAGDGGEQYF
TRBV24-1 CATSDLTGPNQPQHF
TRBV30 CAWNAGGGYEQYF
TRBV3-1/TRBV3-2 CASSKPTGGTQYF
TRBV27 CASSLSERPDGYGYTF
TRBV9 CASSVAVTAYNEQFF
TRBV5-1 CASSLGVSPNEKLFF
TRBV11-2 CASSLSRNTEAFF
TRBV5-4 CASSPTVTNTEAFF
TRBV12-3/TRBV12-4 CASSLGGQAGYTF
TRBV2 CASRPGQGRSGNTIYF
TRBV7-3 CASSPTRQSGDGPQHF
TRBV23-1 CASSQSMTGGYEQYF
TRBV7-6 CASSRAYSNQPQHF
TRBV4-1 CASSQALAGPNEQYF
TRBV11-2 CASSLGFWGDRESGNTIYF
TRBV6-5 CASRGATSGSYEQYF
TRBV20-1 CSAEGEETQYF
TRBV2 CASSEEQNIPPQHF
TRBV10-1 CASSESPRTGVYGYTF
TRBV11-3 CASSFGTSGGQETQYF
TRBV28 CASSFGQPQHF
TRBV6-5 CASRRLAGNTGELFF
TRBV19 CASSIDSSYEQYF
TRBV27 CASSSNRAGANVLTF
TRBV3-1/TRBV3-2 CASSQDLWGGTSGNTIYF
TRBV28 CASSFISWQREGGEQYF
TRBV25-1 CASSLAGFSYEQYF
TRBV5-4 CASSLYPGFDEQYF
TRBV4-1 CASSQLGAYEQYF
TRBV2 CASSEGLAADTQYF
TRBV11-2 CASSFGTSNEQYF
TRBV14 CASSLWTPKAETQYF
TRBV28 CASSFHGGSSYEQYF
TRBV27 CASSLRGSSGNTIYF
TRBV6-5 CASSYSDRAYNEQFF
TRBV13 CANSDRAYGYTF
TRBV7-8 CASSFGRDRGFQPQHF
TRBV6-1 CASSYVRDEQYF
TRBV6-5 CASSPYDYTTDTQYF
TRBV12-3/TRBV12-4 CASSSRQGEKLFF